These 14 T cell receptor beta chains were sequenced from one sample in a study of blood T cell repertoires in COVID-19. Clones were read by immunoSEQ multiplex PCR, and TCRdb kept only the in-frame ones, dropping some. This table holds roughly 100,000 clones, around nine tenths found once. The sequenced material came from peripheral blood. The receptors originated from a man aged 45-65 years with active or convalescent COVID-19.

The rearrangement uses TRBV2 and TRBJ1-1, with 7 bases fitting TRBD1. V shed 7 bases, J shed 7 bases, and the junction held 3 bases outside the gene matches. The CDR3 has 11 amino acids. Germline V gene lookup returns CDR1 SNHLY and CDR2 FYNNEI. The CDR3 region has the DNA TGTGCCAGCAAACGGACAGGTGAAGCTTTCTTT. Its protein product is CASKRTGEAFF.

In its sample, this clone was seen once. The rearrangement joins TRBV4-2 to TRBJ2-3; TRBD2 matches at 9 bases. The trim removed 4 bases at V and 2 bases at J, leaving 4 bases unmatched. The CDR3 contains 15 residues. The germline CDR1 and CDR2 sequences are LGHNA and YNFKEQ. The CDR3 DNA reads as TGTGCCAGCAGCCTAGCGGGGGCCCTCACAGATACGCAGTATTTT. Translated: CASSLAGALTDTQYF.

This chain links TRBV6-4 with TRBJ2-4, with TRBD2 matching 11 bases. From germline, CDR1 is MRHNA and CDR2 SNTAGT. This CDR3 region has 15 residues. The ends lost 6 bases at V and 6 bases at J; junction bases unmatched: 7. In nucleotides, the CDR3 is TGTGCCAGCAGCTCGGGGGGGACTAGCGGAAACATTCAGTACTTC. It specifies CASSSGGTSGNIQYF.

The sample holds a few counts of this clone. The DNA of the CDR3 is TGTGCCGTGGGACAGGGGGTGGATCAGCCCCAGCATTTT. This translates into CAVGQGVDQPQHF. V is TRBV19 and J is TRBJ1-5; TRBD1 agrees at 11 bases. The CDR3 is 13 amino acids. In germline, CDR1 is LNHDA, CDR2 SQIVND (reference sequence). V lost 11 bases and J lost 5; bases outside the gene matches: 5.

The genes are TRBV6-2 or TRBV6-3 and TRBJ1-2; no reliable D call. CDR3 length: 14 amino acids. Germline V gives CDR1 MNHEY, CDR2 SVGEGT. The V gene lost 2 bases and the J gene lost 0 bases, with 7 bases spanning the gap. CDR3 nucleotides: TGTGCCAGCAGTTACAGGAGCGCTAACTATGGCTACACCTTC. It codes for CASSYRSANYGYTF.

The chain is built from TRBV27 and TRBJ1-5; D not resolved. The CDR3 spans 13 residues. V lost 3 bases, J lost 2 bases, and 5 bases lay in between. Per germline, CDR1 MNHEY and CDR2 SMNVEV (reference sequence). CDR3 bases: TGTGCCAGCAGTTTGTCTCGCAATCAGCCCCAGCATTTT. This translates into CASSLSRNQPQHF.

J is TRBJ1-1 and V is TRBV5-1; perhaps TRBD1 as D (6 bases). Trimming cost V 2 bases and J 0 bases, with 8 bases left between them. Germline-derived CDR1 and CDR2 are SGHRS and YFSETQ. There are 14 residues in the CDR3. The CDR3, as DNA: TGCGCCAGCAGCTTACAGGGAGTGAACACTGAAGCTTTCTTT. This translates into CASSLQGVNTEAFF.

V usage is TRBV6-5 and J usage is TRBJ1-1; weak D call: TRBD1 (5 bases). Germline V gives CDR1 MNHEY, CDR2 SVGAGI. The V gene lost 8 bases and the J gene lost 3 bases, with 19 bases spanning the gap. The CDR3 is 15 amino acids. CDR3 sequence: CASVLTEIGDTEAFF. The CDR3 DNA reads TGTGCCAGCGTACTAACAGAAATAGGGGACACTGAAGCTTTCTTT.

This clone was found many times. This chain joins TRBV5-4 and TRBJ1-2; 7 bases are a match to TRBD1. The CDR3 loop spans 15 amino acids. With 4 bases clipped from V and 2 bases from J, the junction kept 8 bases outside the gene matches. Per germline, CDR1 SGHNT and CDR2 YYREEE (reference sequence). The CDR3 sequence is CASSLRDSLNYGYTF. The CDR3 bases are TGTGCCAGCAGCCTACGGGACAGCCTCAACTATGGCTACACCTTC.

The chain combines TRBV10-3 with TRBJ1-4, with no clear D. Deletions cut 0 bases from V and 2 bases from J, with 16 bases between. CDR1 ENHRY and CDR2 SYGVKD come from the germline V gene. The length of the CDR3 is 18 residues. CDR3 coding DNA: TGTGCCATCAGTGAGTCGAAGACTCCCGGGTCGACTAATGAAAAACTGTTTTTT. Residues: CAISESKTPGSTNEKLFF.

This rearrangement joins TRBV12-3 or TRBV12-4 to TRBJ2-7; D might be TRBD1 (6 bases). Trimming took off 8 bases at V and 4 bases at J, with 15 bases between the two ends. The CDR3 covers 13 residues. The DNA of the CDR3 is TGTGCCAGCCGCGGGCAGGGGATATACGAGCAGTACTTC. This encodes CASRGQGIYEQYF.

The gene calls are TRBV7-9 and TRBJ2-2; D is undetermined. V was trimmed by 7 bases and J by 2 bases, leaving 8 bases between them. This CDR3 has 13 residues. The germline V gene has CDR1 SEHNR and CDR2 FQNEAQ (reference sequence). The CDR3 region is CASILLNTGELFF. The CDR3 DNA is TGTGCCAGCATTCTACTCAACACCGGGGAGCTGTTTTTT.

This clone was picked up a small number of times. The CDR3 DNA follows: TGTGCCACCAGCAGTGACAGAGGCTCCTATAATTCACCCCTCCACTTT. This codes for CATSSDRGSYNSPLHF. The chain carries TRBV15 and TRBJ1-6; weak D call: TRBD1 (5 bases). The CDR3 is 16 residues long. The germline V gene encodes CDR1 LNHNV and CDR2 YYDKDF (reference sequence). V lost 3 bases, J lost 0 bases, and 9 bases lay in between.

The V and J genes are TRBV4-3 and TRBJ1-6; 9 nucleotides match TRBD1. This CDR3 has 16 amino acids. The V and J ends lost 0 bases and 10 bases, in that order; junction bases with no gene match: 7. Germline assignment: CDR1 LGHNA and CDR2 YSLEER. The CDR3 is CASSQESTGGRSPLHF. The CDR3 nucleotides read TGCGCCAGCAGCCAAGAATCGACAGGGGGTAGATCACCCCTCCACTTT.